One T cell receptor (beta chain) is described in this entry. Its antigen is unknown. Trimming took 4 bases from V and 3 from J, leaving 13 bases between them. Germline loops: CDR1 DFQATT, CDR2 SNEGSKA (reference sequence). The CDR3 covers 14 residues. This entry belongs to a study of T-cell reconstitution after alpha-beta-depleted transplantation in children. Study outcomes and limitations: Newly produced T cells mostly provided counts and TCRbeta diversity after one year, as hyperexpanded clones declined. Alpha-beta T cells present about two months after transplant were reported to originate from several hundred expanded graft clones.

TCRbeta library construction was performed incorporating unique molecular identifiers. Each CDR3 protein gets one entry after TCRdb re-called the PCR reads with MiXCR. This sample yields more than 400,000 distinct CDR3 sequences, of which approximately 41% are seen a single time; approximately 30% belongs to the top ten. The chain joins TRBV20-1 to TRBJ2-1; D is possibly TRBD1 or TRBD2 (5 bases each). Sequences were derived from PBMCs, sampled before TCRalphabeta/CD19-depleted stem cell transplant. The clonotype originates from a girl aged 2 to 10 with aplastic anemia, due to receive a stem cell transplant. The chain's CDR3 is CSAIGTAVYNEQFF. CDR3 nucleotide sequence: TGCAGTGCTATCGGGACGGCTGTCTACAATGAGCAGTTCTTC.